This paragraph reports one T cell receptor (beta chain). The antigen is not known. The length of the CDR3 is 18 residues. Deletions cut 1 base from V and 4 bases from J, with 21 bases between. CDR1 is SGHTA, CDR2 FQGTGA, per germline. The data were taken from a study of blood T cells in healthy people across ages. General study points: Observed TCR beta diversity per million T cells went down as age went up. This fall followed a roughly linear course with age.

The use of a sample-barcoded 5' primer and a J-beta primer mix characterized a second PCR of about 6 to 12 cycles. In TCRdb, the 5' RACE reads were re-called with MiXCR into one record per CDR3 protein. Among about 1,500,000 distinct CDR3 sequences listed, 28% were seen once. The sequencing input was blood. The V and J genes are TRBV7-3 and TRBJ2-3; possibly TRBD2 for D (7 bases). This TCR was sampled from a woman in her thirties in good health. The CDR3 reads CASSLSGGATPPADTQYF. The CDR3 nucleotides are TGTGCCAGCAGCTTAAGCGGGGGCGCCACCCCCCCCGCAGATACGCAGTATTTT.